The 26 T cell receptor beta chains listed next were all sequenced from one sample in a study of blood T cells in healthy people across ages. PCR was performed a second time for 7 to 11 cycles using a sample-barcoded 5' primer and a J-beta primer mix. One entry per CDR3 protein, called by TCRdb with MiXCR from the 5' RACE reads. Of about 930,000 distinct CDR3 sequences listed, almost 30% are singletons. A further study also used this sample, focusing on T cells of mothers and their children.

Specimen: blood. The receptors were sampled from a woman in her thirties or forties in good health.

This clonotype was observed a handful of times. V is TRBV14 and J is TRBJ2-3; a weak D match, TRBD1 (6 bases). Germline V gene data show CDR1 as SGHDN and CDR2 as FVKESK. This CDR3 is built from 15 residues. V was clipped by 6 bases and J by 0 bases, with 13 bases between them. The CDR3 region has the DNA TGTGCCAGCAGTTCTCAGGGGATAAGCACAGATACGCAGTATTTT. Residues: CASSSQGISTDTQYF.

This clonotype was counted at least ten times. The chain carries TRBV6-1 and TRBJ1-2, with 9 nucleotides matching TRBD1. Looked up from germline, CDR1 is MNHNS and CDR2 is SASEGT. This CDR3 spans 15 amino acids. J lost 5 bases, V lost 6 bases, and 10 bases had no gene match. Here the CDR3 DNA reads TGTGCCAGCAGGGCGGCCGGGACAGGGACGTATGGCTACACCTTC. It is translated as CASRAAGTGTYGYTF.

The chain recombines TRBV9 with TRBJ2-7; D might be TRBD1 (5 bases). Germline V gene data show CDR1 as SGDLS and CDR2 as YYNGEE. V lost 4 bases to trimming and J lost 5 bases, with 16 bases between them. The CDR3 loop spans 14 amino acids. The chain's CDR3 is CASSRGRTPDEQYF. The CDR3, as DNA: TGTGCCAGCAGCCGCGGAAGGACACCCGACGAGCAGTACTTC.

This clonotype has more than one count but fewer than ten. The chain combines TRBV10-3 with TRBJ2-7; TRBD2 agrees at 13 bases. The CDR3 totals 16 residues. Per the germline V gene, CDR1 is ENHRY and CDR2 is SYGVKD. V lost 7 bases to trimming and J lost 0 bases; unmatched junction nucleotides: 6. The CDR3 region is CAINAGLAGPSYEQYF. CDR3 DNA sequence: TGTGCCATCAATGCGGGACTAGCGGGGCCCTCCTACGAGCAGTACTTC.

This clonotype has a count of ten or more. The rearrangement links TRBV5-1 to TRBJ2-5; TRBD2 is a possible D gene (6 bases). CDR1 is SGHRS, CDR2 YFSETQ, per germline. Trimming cost V 1 base and J 0 bases, with 7 bases left between them. The CDR3 contains 14 residues. CDR3 nucleotide sequence: TGCGCCAGCAGCTTGACTAGCTACCAAGAGACCCAGTACTTC. As protein: CASSLTSYQETQYF.

The table lists this clonotype with a few counts. The chain uses TRBV7-9 and TRBJ2-1, with TRBD1 identical over 8 bases. The better agreement between TRBJ2-7 and the DNA end casts doubt on the J call. CDR1 is SEHNR and CDR2 is FQNEAQ in the germline V gene (reference sequence). The CDR3 consists of 16 residues. For the CDR3, the DNA is TGTGCCAGCAGCTTCGCCCCGACAGGGGCCAACAATGAGCAGTACTTC. This codes for CASSFAPTGANNEQYF.

The V call is TRBV29-1, the J call TRBJ1-1; D ambiguous. Germline V gene sequence: CDR1 SQVTM, CDR2 ANQGSEA. This CDR3 is 12 amino acids long. Trimming took off 2 bases at V and 10 bases at J, with 14 bases between the two ends. The CDR3 DNA reads as TGCAGCGTTGAACTGACTGGGATCTCAGCTTTCTTT. It specifies CSVELTGISAFF. The complete variable domain, with remaining parts taken from reference TRBV29-1 and TRBJ1-1, reads SAVISQKPSRDICQRGTSLTIQCQVDSQVTMMFWYRQQPGQSLTLIATANQGSEATYESGFVIDKFPISRPNLTFSTLTVSNMSPEDSSIYLCSVELTGISAFFGQGTRLTVV.

Concerning this clonotype: This clone may be a read error of a much larger clone one base away. The chain carries TRBV7-9 and TRBJ2-5, with no clear D. There are 12 residues in the CDR3. Germline V gene lookup returns CDR1 SEHNR and CDR2 FQNEAQ (reference sequence). This CDR3 is CACSPTSETQYF. As DNA, the CDR3 is TGTGCCTGCAGCCCGACTTCGGAGACCCAGTACTTC.

To note about this clonotype: This may be a read error, as it is one base from a much larger clone. This chain links TRBV29-1 with TRBJ1-1; a possible D gene is TRBD1 (5 bases). CDR3 length equals 14 residues. Germline V CDR1 and CDR2: SQVTM, ANQGSEA. Trimming removed 3 bases at V and 1 base at J, with 12 bases between. Here the CDR3 reads CSVDGPGKNTEAFF. The CDR3 coding sequence is TGCAGCGTTGATGGCCCAGGGAAGAACACTGAAGCTTTCTTT.

The V call is TRBV5-1, the J call TRBJ1-5, with TRBD1 matching over 9 bases. CDR1 is SGHRS, CDR2 YFSETQ, per germline. The CDR3 is 15 residues long. The junction had 9 bases not matched to a gene; V was cut back by 4 bases and J by 7 bases. DNA for the CDR3: TGCGCCAGCAGCAGAACAGGGGGCCAGGGCCAGCCCCAGCATTTT. This codes for CASSRTGGQGQPQHF.

This clonotype has more than one count but fewer than ten. This may be a read error: a much more frequent sequence differs by one nucleotide. The V gene is TRBV15, the J gene TRBJ2-7, with 11 bases matching TRBD1. Per germline, CDR1 LNHNV and CDR2 YYDKDF (reference sequence). This CDR3 comprises 18 residues. J lost 7 bases, V lost 5 bases, and 19 bases had no gene match. This CDR3 is CATSRDRGTLSSYNEQYF. Written as DNA, the CDR3 is TGTGCCACCAGCCGGGACAGGGGGACCTTAAGCTCCTACAATGAGCAGTACTTC.

This clonotype occurred many times. The chain uses TRBV12-3 or TRBV12-4 and TRBJ2-4, with D hard to call. The CDR3 runs to 14 residues. V lost 1 base to trimming and J lost 6 bases, with 10 bases between them. The CDR3 sequence: CASSLGNGLNIQYF. CDR3 sequence (DNA): TGTGCCAGCAGTTTAGGTAACGGCCTAAACATTCAGTACTTC.

The chain uses TRBV7-9 and TRBJ1-1; D is ambiguous. The CDR3 has 15 residues. CDR1 is SEHNR and CDR2 is FQNEAQ in the germline V gene (reference sequence). Trimming stripped 4 bases from V and 2 bases from J, with 14 bases between. The CDR3 sequence is CASSSSRTSNTEAFF. For the CDR3, the DNA is TGTGCCAGCAGCTCCTCAAGGACTAGTAACACTGAAGCTTTCTTT.

About this clonotype itself: A read error may be the cause here, since a much bigger clone is one base away. The V gene is TRBV7-9, the J gene TRBJ2-5; D might be TRBD2 (5 bases). The CDR3 runs 14 residues. Trimming took 5 bases from V and 13 from J, leaving 23 bases between them. Per germline, CDR1 SEHNR and CDR2 FQNEAQ (reference sequence). The CDR3 DNA reads as TGTGCCAGCAGCCCTCAGCTAGCAAGCCACGAGCGGTACTTC. Translating gives CASSPQLASHERYF.

The J gene is TRBJ2-4, the V gene TRBV29-1; D perhaps matches TRBD1 (6 bases). CDR1 SQVTM and CDR2 ANQGSEA come from the germline V gene. This CDR3 has 16 residues. V was pared by 1 base and J by 13 bases, with 26 bases between. The CDR3 DNA reads as TGCAGCGTTGAAGGGTCTGGGGGCCCCTCCTACAATGAGCAGTACTTC. It codes for CSVEGSGGPSYNEQYF.

This clonotype has a handful of counts. The rearrangement joins TRBV20-1 to TRBJ2-5; tentative D call: TRBD2 (6 bases). The CDR3 totals 15 residues. Germline V gives CDR1 DFQATT, CDR2 SNEGSKA (reference sequence). Deletions cut 0 bases from V and 3 bases from J, with 14 bases between. In DNA, the CDR3 is TGCAGTGCTAGAGAGAGGAGGGCTTTCAAAGAGACCCAGTACTTC. Its protein is CSARERRAFKETQYF.

Turning to this clonotype: A single base separates this from a much larger clone, so it may be a read error. The chain joins TRBV5-1 to TRBJ1-1; D gene uncertain. The germline V gene encodes CDR1 SGHRS and CDR2 YFSETQ. The CDR3 has 15 residues. Trimming took off 2 bases at V and 1 base at J, with 12 bases between the two ends. CDR3 sequence (DNA): TGCGCCAGCAGCTTAAGGGCAAGATCGAACACTGAAGCTTTCTTT. It specifies CASSLRARSNTEAFF.

This clonotype was seen a handful of times. The chain carries TRBV6-1 and TRBJ1-6; no clear D. The CDR3 is 15 residues long. Germline V gene sequence: CDR1 MNHNS, CDR2 SASEGT. V gave up 1 base and J gave up 0 bases, with 4 bases separating them. CDR3 amino acids: CASSEEPSYNSPLHF. CDR3 bases: TGTGCCAGCAGTGAAGAACCCTCCTATAATTCACCCCTCCACTTT.

This clonotype was seen many times. V gene TRBV4-1 combines with J gene TRBJ1-2; TRBD1 matches at 8 bases. The ends lost 1 base at V and 11 bases at J; junction bases unmatched: 12. CDR1 is MGHRA, CDR2 YSYEKL, per germline. The CDR3 is 15 amino acids. The CDR3 DNA is TGCGCCAGCAGCCAAGTTGGACAGGGCCCCTTTTCATACACCTTC. This sequence encodes CASSQVGQGPFSYTF.

The rearrangement uses TRBV12-3 or TRBV12-4 and TRBJ1-1; D is possibly TRBD1 (5 bases). V was trimmed by 6 bases and J by 4 bases, leaving 15 bases between them. The CDR3 loop spans 14 amino acids. CDR3: CASSPGTYLTEAFF. DNA for the CDR3: TGTGCCAGCAGCCCAGGGACCTACCTCACTGAAGCTTTCTTT.

The chain recombines TRBV6-2 or TRBV6-3 with TRBJ2-2; either TRBD1 or TRBD2 may supply D (5 bases each). Germline CDR1 reads MNHEY; CDR2 reads SVGEGT. The CDR3 contains 19 residues. Trimming shortened V by 0 bases and J by 1 base, and 18 bases separated the two germline ends. The CDR3 bases are TGTGCCAGCAGTTACTCGATATCGTCCCTTGGGGGGAACACCGGGGAGCTGTTTTTT. Its translation: CASSYSISSLGGNTGELFF.

A few counts support this clonotype. The rearrangement joins TRBV28 to TRBJ2-7; 8 positions match TRBD2. V lost 5 bases to trimming and J lost 2 bases; unmatched junction nucleotides: 17. CDR3 size: 18 residues. CDR1 and CDR2 (germline): MDHEN, SYDVKM. The CDR3 sequence is CASSDWAGGHGQTYEQYF. The CDR3 DNA is TGTGCCAGCAGTGATTGGGCGGGGGGACATGGACAAACCTACGAGCAGTACTTC.

Points on this clonotype: A much bigger clone sits one base away, suggesting this may be a read error. The chain uses TRBV5-1 and TRBJ1-2; D not certain. The CDR3 covers 14 residues. Germline lookup yields CDR1 SGHRS and CDR2 YFSETQ. Trimming left V 5 bases short and J 3 bases short, with 14 bases between. CDR3 sequence reads: CASRPAGRDYGYTF. Written as DNA, the CDR3 is TGCGCCAGCAGGCCAGCCGGGAGGGACTATGGCTACACCTTC.

This chain connects TRBV5-1 to TRBJ1-2, with D possibly matching TRBD1 (5 bases). The CDR3 is 14 amino acids. V was trimmed by 0 bases and J by 4 bases, leaving 10 bases between them. The germline V gene has CDR1 SGHRS and CDR2 YFSETQ. CDR3 amino acids: CASSLEPGPYGYTF. In DNA form, the CDR3 reads TGCGCCAGCAGCTTGGAGCCAGGGCCCTATGGCTACACCTTC.

V is TRBV4-1 and J is TRBJ1-4; D might be TRBD1 (5 bases). The CDR3 has 14 amino acids. The germline V and J ends were trimmed by 2 bases and 4 bases, with 8 bases remaining between them. Germline lookup yields CDR1 MGHRA and CDR2 YSYEKL. The CDR3 nucleotides are TGCGCCAGCAGCCAAACAGGAGTTAATGAAAAACTGTTTTTT. Its protein product is CASSQTGVNEKLFF.

This clonotype occurred a few times. This sequence joins TRBV13 and TRBJ1-2; TRBD1 is a possible D gene (6 bases). Per the germline V gene, CDR1 is PRHDT and CDR2 is FYEKMQ (reference sequence). Trimming removed 2 bases at V and 2 bases at J, with 12 bases between. The CDR3 has 15 amino acids. CDR3 in DNA: TGTGCCAGCAGCTTAAGAGGACAGACCAACTATGGCTACACCTTC. Translated, it gives CASSLRGQTNYGYTF.